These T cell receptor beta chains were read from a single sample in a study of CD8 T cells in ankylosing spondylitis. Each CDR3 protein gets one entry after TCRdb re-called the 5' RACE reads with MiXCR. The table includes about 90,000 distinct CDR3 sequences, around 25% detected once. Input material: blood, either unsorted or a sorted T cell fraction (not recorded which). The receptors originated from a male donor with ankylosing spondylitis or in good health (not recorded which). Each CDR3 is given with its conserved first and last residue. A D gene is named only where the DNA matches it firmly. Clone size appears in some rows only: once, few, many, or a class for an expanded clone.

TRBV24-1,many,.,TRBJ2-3,TGTGCCACCAGTGAGCCCTACACAGATACGCAGTATTTT,CATSEPYTDTQYF
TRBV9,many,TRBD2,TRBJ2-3,TGTGCCAGCAGCGTACGGGGGGGCCGGATGGGGACAGATACGCAGTATTTT,CASSVRGGRMGTDTQYF
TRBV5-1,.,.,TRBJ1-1,TGCGCCAGCAGCACTCAAGGCCGGGGGACTGAAGCTTTCTTT,CASSTQGRGTEAFF
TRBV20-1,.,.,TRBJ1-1,TGCAGTGTTCAGACGGGGGACACTGAAGCTTTCTTT,CSVQTGDTEAFF
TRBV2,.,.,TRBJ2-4,TGTGCCAGCAGGACCCAAGCCAAAAACATTCAGTACTTC,CASRTQAKNIQYF
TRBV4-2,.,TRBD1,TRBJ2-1,TGTGCCAGCAGCCAAGATAAGGGGGACAGATACAATGAGCAGTTCTTC,CASSQDKGDRYNEQFF
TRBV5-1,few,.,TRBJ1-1,TGCGCCAGCAGCTTGGCCTTTACCGGGACACCCGACACTGAAGCTTTCTTT,CASSLAFTGTPDTEAFF
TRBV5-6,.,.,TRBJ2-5,TGTGCCAGCCGGCTACGAGGAGAACAAGAGACCCAGTACTTC,CASRLRGEQETQYF
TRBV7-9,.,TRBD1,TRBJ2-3,TGTGCCAGCAGTACGACAGGGAGCACAGATACGCAGTATTTT,CASSTTGSTDTQYF
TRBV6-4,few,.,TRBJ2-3,TGTGCCAGCAGTGATTCGGGGTCAGATACGCAGTATTTT,CASSDSGSDTQYF
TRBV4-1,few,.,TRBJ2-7,TGCGCCAGCAGCCAAGGACTTAGGGGCCCCGAGCAGTACTTC,CASSQGLRGPEQYF
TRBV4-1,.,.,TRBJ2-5,TGCGCCAGCAGCGATAGGGGCCTTCAAGAGACCCAGTACTTC,CASSDRGLQETQYF
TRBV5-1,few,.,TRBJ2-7,TGCGCCAGCAGCTTGACCGCCAACTACGAGCAGTACTTC,CASSLTANYEQYF
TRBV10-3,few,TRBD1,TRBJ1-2,TGTGCCATCAATCCCGGGACAGAGGTTTATGGCTACACCTTC,CAINPGTEVYGYTF
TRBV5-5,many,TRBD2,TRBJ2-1,TGTGCCAGCAGCTTTAGCGGGAGCCTCTACAATGAGCAGTTCTTC,CASSFSGSLYNEQFF
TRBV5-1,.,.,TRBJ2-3,TGCGCCAGCAGCTTGGACTCGCGTTCTGATACGCAGTATTTT,CASSLDSRSDTQYF
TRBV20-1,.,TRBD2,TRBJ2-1,TGCAGTGCAAGAACCGGGCTAGCGGGAGTCAATGAGCAGTTCTTC,CSARTGLAGVNEQFF
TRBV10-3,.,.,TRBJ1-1,TGTGCCATCAATACGGGAGACACTGAAGCTTTCTTT,CAINTGDTEAFF
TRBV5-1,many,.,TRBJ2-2,TGCGCCAGCAGCTGGAGTTGGGCAGGGGTGCTCTCCGGGGAGCTGTTTTTT,CASSWSWAGVLSGELFF
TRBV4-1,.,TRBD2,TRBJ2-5,TGCGCCAGCAGCCTTTTGGGACTAGCGGGAGGGGAGACCCAGTACTTC,CASSLLGLAGGETQYF
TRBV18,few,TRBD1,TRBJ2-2,TGTGCCAGCGGTGGACAGGATAGTACCGGGGAGCTGTTTTTT,CASGGQDSTGELFF
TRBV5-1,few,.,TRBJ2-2,TGCGCCAGCAGCTTGGCCTCAGGGATCACCGGGGAGCTGTTTTTT,CASSLASGITGELFF
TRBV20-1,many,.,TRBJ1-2,TGCAGTGCGGGGGACTTCCGTGGCTACACCTTC,CSAGDFRGYTF
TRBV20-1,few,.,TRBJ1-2,TGCAGTGCCGAAAGACACGAAGCTAACTATGGCTACACCTTC,CSAERHEANYGYTF
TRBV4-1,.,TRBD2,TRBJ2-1,TGCGCCAGCAGCCAGGCAACTAGCGGGAGGGGGAATGAGCAGTTCTTC,CASSQATSGRGNEQFF
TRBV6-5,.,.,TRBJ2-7,TGTGCCAGCAGTTACACCGACCCGGAGGAATCCTACGAGCAGTACTTC,CASSYTDPEESYEQYF
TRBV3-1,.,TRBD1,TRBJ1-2,TGTGCCAGCAGCCGAGCAGGGGGCCCGCATGGCTACACCTTC,CASSRAGGPHGYTF
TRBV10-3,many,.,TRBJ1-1,TGTGCCATCAGTGAGTCGATTATGTCCACTGAAGCTTTCTTT,CAISESIMSTEAFF
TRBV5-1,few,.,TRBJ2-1,TGCGCCAGCAGCTTGGGCGGGGCGAACAATGAGCAGTTCTTC,CASSLGGANNEQFF